The 28 T cell receptor beta chains reported below all come from one sample, sequenced in a study of T-cell memory formation after mild COVID-19. TCRdb re-called the 5' RACE reads through MiXCR, storing one row per CDR3 protein. The table shows about 390,000 distinct CDR3 sequences, with 15% to 20% occurring only once. The sequencing input was PBMCs or a T cell subset sorted from them (not recorded which). The receptors stem from a man between 18 and 35 years old who had mild COVID-19 (a few samples of this study predate the infection). Cell type and time point are not known.

This sequence joins TRBV6-6 and TRBJ1-2; TRBD1 might be the D (6 bases). The CDR3 covers 13 residues. Germline-derived CDR1 and CDR2 are MNHNY and SVGAGI (reference sequence). V was trimmed by 11 bases and J by 2 bases, leaving 15 bases between them. The CDR3 spells CAGGARGNYGYTF. CDR3 in DNA: TGTGCCGGGGGGGCCCGGGGGAACTATGGCTACACCTTC.

The chain employs TRBV4-1 and TRBJ2-5; no reliable D call. The ends were cut back, 4 bases at V and 4 bases at J, with 13 bases in the middle. CDR1 is MGHRA and CDR2 is YSYEKL in the germline V gene. This CDR3 has 14 amino acids. CDR3 amino acids: CASSPTIWPETQYF. The CDR3 DNA is TGCGCCAGCAGCCCTACTATTTGGCCAGAGACCCAGTACTTC.

This clonotype was seen only a few times. V and J are TRBV30 and TRBJ1-1; D unclear. V lost 0 bases to trimming and J lost 7 bases, with 6 bases between them. The CDR3 is 11 residues long. The germline V gene has CDR1 GTSNPN and CDR2 SVGIG (reference sequence). CDR3 residues: CAWSVQLEAFF. DNA for the CDR3: TGTGCCTGGAGTGTACAGCTTGAAGCTTTCTTT. Together with reference TRBV30 and TRBJ1-1, the CDR3 gives the full variable domain: SQTIHQWPATLVQPVGSPLSLECTVEGTSNPNLYWYRQAAGRGLQLLFYSVGIGQISSEVPQNLSASRPQDRQFILSSKKLLLSDSGFYLCAWSVQLEAFFGQGTRLTVV.

This clonotype has a handful of counts. J is TRBJ2-7 and V is TRBV6-6; the D is unclear. Germline lookup yields CDR1 MNHNY and CDR2 SVGAGI (reference sequence). Trimming removed 2 bases from V and 4 bases from J, with 18 bases in between. This CDR3 contains 16 residues. The CDR3 DNA reads TGTGCCAGCAGTTACGTCCCACAGCTACTGGGGTACGAGCAGTACTTC. This gives the protein CASSYVPQLLGYEQYF.

This chain links TRBV7-6 with TRBJ2-6; D gene unclear. Trimming stripped 2 bases from V and 0 bases from J, with 8 bases between. The CDR3 sequence is 16 residues long. Germline V lookup: CDR1 SGHVS, CDR2 FNYEAQ. The CDR3 region is CASSLSRRSGANVLTF. The DNA for the CDR3 is TGTGCCAGCAGCTTATCTCGGCGCTCTGGGGCCAACGTCCTGACTTTC.

This clonotype has more than one count but fewer than ten. This chain links TRBV7-3 with TRBJ2-2, with 8 positions matching TRBD2. The CDR3 totals 18 residues. From germline, CDR1 is SGHTA and CDR2 FQGTGA. V lost 5 bases and J lost 0; bases outside the gene matches: 11. This CDR3 is CASSLLGAGAANTGELFF. The CDR3 bases are TGTGCCAGCAGCCTACTTGGAGCGGGGGCCGCGAACACCGGGGAGCTGTTTTTT. Supplemented by reference TRBV7-3 and TRBJ2-2, the full variable domain reads GAGVSQTPSNKVTEKGKYVELRCDPISGHTALYWYRQSLGQGPEFLIYFQGTGAADDSGLPNDRFFAVRPEGSVSTLKIQRTERGDSAVYLCASSLLGAGAANTGELFFGEGSRLTVL.

This clonotype was found a few times. The rearrangement joins TRBV6-1 to TRBJ2-1; TRBD1 aligns across 11 bases. The V segment lost 0 bases and the J segment 15 bases; nucleotides outside the gene matches: 1. The CDR3 runs to 12 residues. Germline V lookup: CDR1 MNHNS, CDR2 SASEGT. DNA for the CDR3: TGTGCCAGCAGTGAAGCCGGGACAGGGGGGTTCTTC. It codes for CASSEAGTGGFF.

This clonotype was counted ten times or more. This chain connects TRBV29-1 to TRBJ2-6; maybe TRBD2 (5 bases). The ends were cut back, 4 bases at V and 1 base at J, with 14 bases in the middle. CDR1 is SQVTM and CDR2 is ANQGSEA in the germline V gene. This CDR3 comprises 16 residues. CDR3 in DNA: TGCAGCGTTGGCACGGACTTCGAGTCTGGGGCCAACGTCCTGACTTTC. It yields the protein CSVGTDFESGANVLTF. Filled out from reference TRBV29-1 and TRBJ2-6, the complete variable domain reads SAVISQKPSRDICQRGTSLTIQCQVDSQVTMMFWYRQQPGQSLTLIATANQGSEATYESGFVIDKFPISRPNLTFSTLTVSNMSPEDSSIYLCSVGTDFESGANVLTFGAGSRLTVL.

The chain recombines TRBV7-2 with TRBJ1-1; 7 nucleotides match TRBD1. This CDR3 is built from 15 residues. CDR1 and CDR2 from the germline V gene are SGHTA and FQGNSA. Trimming cost V 4 bases and J 3 bases; bases outside gene matches: 8. Here the CDR3 reads CASSSGRQGYTEAFF. As DNA, the CDR3 is TGTGCCAGCAGCTCGGGCCGACAGGGATACACTGAAGCTTTCTTT.

This clonotype was seen many times. The chain carries TRBV7-3 and TRBJ2-2; D might be TRBD1 (6 bases). This CDR3 has 14 amino acids. Germline CDR1 and CDR2: SGHTA and FQGTGA. The V and J ends lost 9 bases and 0 bases respectively, with 11 bases between them. CDR3 bases: TGTGCCAGTACCGGGACACCGAACACCGGGGAGCTGTTTTTT. Amino acid sequence: CASTGTPNTGELFF.

This clonotype was seen more than once but under ten times. The chain joins TRBV15 to TRBJ2-7, with TRBD1 identical over 7 bases. V gave up 8 bases and J gave up 2 bases; unmatched junction bases: 9. Germline loops: CDR1 LNHNV, CDR2 YYDKDF (reference sequence). The CDR3 runs 14 residues. The CDR3 loop is CATSTGTATYEQYF. Written as DNA, the CDR3 is TGTGCCACCTCAACCGGGACAGCGACCTACGAGCAGTACTTC.

This clonotype was observed a few times. The chain uses TRBV28 and TRBJ2-7; maybe TRBD1 (6 bases). The V end was cut by 6 bases, the J end by 6 bases, with 12 bases between. The CDR3 is 12 amino acids. Germline-derived CDR1 and CDR2 are MDHEN and SYDVKM. The CDR3, as DNA: TGTGCCAGCAGATCACAGGGTCGCGAGCAGTACGTC. This sequence encodes CASRSQGREQYV.

The chain recombines TRBV3-1 with TRBJ2-1, with 14 bases matching TRBD2. J gave up 4 bases and V 3 bases, and 2 bases lay outside the gene matches. The CDR3 extends over 16 amino acids. Germline CDR1 reads LGHDT; CDR2 reads YNNKEL (reference sequence). CDR3 in amino acids: CASSHRLAGGYNEQFF. The CDR3 DNA is TGTGCCAGCAGCCATCGACTAGCGGGGGGGTACAATGAGCAGTTCTTC.

In its sample, this clonotype was seen a few times. The V call is TRBV28, the J call TRBJ1-5; D uncertain. Germline CDR1 is MDHEN and CDR2 is SYDVKM. The V and J ends lost 8 bases and 7 bases respectively, with 18 bases between them. The length of the CDR3 is 14 residues. The CDR3 nucleotides read TGTGCCAGCGTACCCCGGACTGTAATCCAGCCCCAGCATTTT. This gives the protein CASVPRTVIQPQHF.

The V and J genes are TRBV9 and TRBJ1-2; no clear D gene. Germline lookup yields CDR1 SGDLS and CDR2 YYNGEE. Trimming removed 1 base at V and 5 bases at J, with 9 bases between. CDR3 length: 13 amino acids. CDR3 coding DNA: TGTGCCAGCAGCGTACCGGGTTCATATGGCTACACCTTC. Translation: CASSVPGSYGYTF.

V and J are TRBV27 and TRBJ2-5; either TRBD1 or TRBD2 may fit D (5 bases each). CDR1 MNHEY and CDR2 SMNVEV come from the germline V gene (reference sequence). The CDR3 loop spans 15 amino acids. Trimming took 7 bases from V and 3 from J, leaving 18 bases between them. The CDR3 DNA follows: TGTGCCAGCAAAAAGTCTCGGGACGGCAAAGAGACCCAGTACTTC. Its protein product is CASKKSRDGKETQYF.

This clonotype was seen many times. This chain uses TRBV4-1 with TRBJ1-3, with unresolved D. Germline V lookup: CDR1 MGHRA, CDR2 YSYEKL. V lost 5 bases and J lost 1, with 12 bases in between. The CDR3 extends over 15 amino acids. The CDR3 is CASSNPSISGNTIYF. The CDR3 DNA sequence: TGCGCCAGCAGCAACCCATCGATTTCTGGAAACACCATATATTTT.

The chain uses TRBV7-2 and TRBJ2-3; D is perhaps TRBD1 (6 bases). The length of the CDR3 is 14 residues. Deletions cut 4 bases from V and 5 bases from J, with 13 bases between. Germline CDR1 and CDR2: SGHTA and FQGNSA. The CDR3 loop is CASSYNGQLDTQYF. The DNA of the CDR3 is TGTGCCAGCAGCTACAACGGACAGTTAGATACGCAGTATTTT.

This clonotype was observed a few times. This sequence joins TRBV20-1 and TRBJ2-1, with D maybe TRBD1 (5 bases). The CDR3 contains 12 residues. From germline, CDR1 is DFQATT and CDR2 SNEGSKA (reference sequence). Trimming removed 4 bases from V and 6 bases from J, with 10 bases in between. The CDR3 DNA is TGCAGTGCTAAACACAGGTTCAATGAGCAGTTCTTC. Protein product: CSAKHRFNEQFF.

The rearrangement links TRBV5-4 to TRBJ2-7, with 8 bases matching TRBD2. Germline V lookup: CDR1 SGHNT, CDR2 YYREEE (reference sequence). The CDR3 has 15 residues. Trimming at V came to 5 bases and at J to 1 base, leaving 8 bases not matched to a gene. In DNA form, the CDR3 reads TGTGCCAGCAGGCGCGCGGGGGGCCCGTCCTACGAGCAGTACTTC. Protein sequence: CASRRAGGPSYEQYF.

This clonotype was seen a handful of times. Germline is not matched at one junction end, which may reflect a read error. The J gene is TRBJ1-1, the V gene TRBV6-5; D perhaps matches TRBD1 (5 bases). CDR3 length equals 15 residues. Germline V CDR1 and CDR2: MNHEY, SVGAGI. CDR3 DNA sequence: TGTGCCAGCAGCTACTCGGACAACATGGGGACTGAAGCTTTCTTT. Translated: CASSYSDNMGTEAFF.

The chain is built from TRBV28 and TRBJ2-7; D ambiguous. The length of the CDR3 is 12 residues. V shed 6 bases and J shed 3 bases, with 9 bases lying between them. CDR1 and CDR2 from the germline V gene are MDHEN and SYDVKM. The DNA of the CDR3 is TGTGCCAGCAGCCGTAAAGGCTACGAGCAGTACGTC. Its translation is CASSRKGYEQYV.

This clonotype was picked up a small number of times. J is TRBJ2-6 and V is TRBV7-9; D remains unclear. The CDR3 extends over 14 amino acids. Per the germline V gene, CDR1 is SEHNR and CDR2 is FQNEAQ (reference sequence). Trimming pared 5 bases from V and 0 bases from J, leaving 5 bases between. CDR3 in amino acids: CASSRDSGANVLTF. CDR3 bases: TGTGCCAGCAGCCGAGACTCTGGGGCCAACGTCCTGACTTTC.

This clonotype showed up just a few times. For the CDR3, the DNA is TGTGCCAGCAGTTTACGAGGTGGGGCTGAAGCTTTCTTT. It is translated as CASSLRGGAEAFF. The chain uses TRBV12-3 or TRBV12-4 and TRBJ1-1; unclear D gene. The V end was cut by 2 bases, the J end by 6 bases, with 10 bases between. The CDR3 totals 13 residues.

This clonotype was detected many times. This chain uses TRBV15 with TRBJ2-5, with D maybe TRBD1 (6 bases). This CDR3 is built from 14 residues. CDR1 and CDR2 (germline): LNHNV, YYDKDF (reference sequence). Trimming shortened V by 5 bases and J by 7 bases, and 17 bases separated the two germline ends. CDR3 loop: CATSSRDIMGTQYF. CDR3 bases: TGTGCCACCAGCTCCCGGGACATCATGGGGACCCAGTACTTC.

This clonotype has more than one count but fewer than ten. The V gene is TRBV5-1, the J gene TRBJ2-6, with TRBD1 identical over 9 bases. CDR1 is SGHRS, CDR2 YFSETQ, per germline. V dropped 3 bases and J dropped 2; count of bases not matched to a gene: 0. The CDR3 spans 15 residues. This CDR3 reads CASSYRGPGANVLTF. Written as DNA, the CDR3 is TGCGCCAGCAGCTACAGGGGGCCTGGGGCCAACGTCCTGACTTTC.

The chain is built from TRBV10-2 and TRBJ2-5; D not resolved. The CDR3 has 13 residues. V gave up 4 bases and J gave up 2 bases, with 8 bases separating them. Germline V CDR1 and CDR2: WSHSY, SAAADI. The CDR3 sequence: CASSAQTQETQYF. The CDR3 nucleotides are TGCGCCAGCAGTGCACAGACACAAGAGACCCAGTACTTC.

This chain joins TRBV5-1 and TRBJ2-3; TRBD2 is a possible D gene (6 bases). V was pared by 1 base and J by 2 bases, with 14 bases between. The CDR3 is 16 amino acids. The germline V gene encodes CDR1 SGHRS and CDR2 YFSETQ. The CDR3: CASSLRGGRTTDTQYF. The CDR3 nucleotides read TGCGCCAGCAGCTTGCGCGGAGGGAGAACCACAGATACGCAGTATTTT.